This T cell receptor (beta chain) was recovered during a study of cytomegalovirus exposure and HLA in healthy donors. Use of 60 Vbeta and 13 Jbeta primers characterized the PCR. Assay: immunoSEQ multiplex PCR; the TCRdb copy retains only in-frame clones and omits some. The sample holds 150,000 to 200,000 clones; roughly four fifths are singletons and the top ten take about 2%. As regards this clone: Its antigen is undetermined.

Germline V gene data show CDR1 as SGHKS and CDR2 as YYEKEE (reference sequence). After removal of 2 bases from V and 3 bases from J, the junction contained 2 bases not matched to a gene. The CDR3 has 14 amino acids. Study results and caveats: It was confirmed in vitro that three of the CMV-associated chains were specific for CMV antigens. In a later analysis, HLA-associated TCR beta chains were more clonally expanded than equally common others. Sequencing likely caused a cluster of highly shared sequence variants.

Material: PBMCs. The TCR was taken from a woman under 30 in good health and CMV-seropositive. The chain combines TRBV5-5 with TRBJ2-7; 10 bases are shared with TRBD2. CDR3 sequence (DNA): TGTGCCAGCAGCTTCTCTAGCGGGGGCTACGAGCAGTACTTC. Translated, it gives CASSFSSGGYEQYF.